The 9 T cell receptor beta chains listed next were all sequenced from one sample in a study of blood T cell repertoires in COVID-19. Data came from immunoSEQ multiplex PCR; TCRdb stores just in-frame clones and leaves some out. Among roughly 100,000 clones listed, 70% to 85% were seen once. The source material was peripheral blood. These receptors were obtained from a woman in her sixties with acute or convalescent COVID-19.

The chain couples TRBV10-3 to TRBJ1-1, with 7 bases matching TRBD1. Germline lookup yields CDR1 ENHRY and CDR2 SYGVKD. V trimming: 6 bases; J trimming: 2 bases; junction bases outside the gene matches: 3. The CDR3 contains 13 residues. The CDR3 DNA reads TGTGCCATCAGCCGGACAGGTAACACTGAAGCTTTCTTT. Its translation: CAISRTGNTEAFF.

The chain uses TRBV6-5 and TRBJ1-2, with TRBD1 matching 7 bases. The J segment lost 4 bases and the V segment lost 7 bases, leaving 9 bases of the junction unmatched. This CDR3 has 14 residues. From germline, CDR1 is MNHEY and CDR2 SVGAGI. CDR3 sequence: CASTLKTGFYGYTF. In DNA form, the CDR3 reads TGTGCCAGCACCCTAAAGACAGGGTTCTATGGCTACACCTTC.

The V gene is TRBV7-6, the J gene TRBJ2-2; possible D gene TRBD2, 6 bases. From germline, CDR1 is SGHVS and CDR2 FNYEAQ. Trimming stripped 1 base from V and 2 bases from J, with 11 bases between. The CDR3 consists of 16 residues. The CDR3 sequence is CASSLEAGSNTGELFF. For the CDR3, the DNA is TGTGCCAGCAGCTTAGAGGCGGGATCCAACACCGGGGAGCTGTTTTTT.

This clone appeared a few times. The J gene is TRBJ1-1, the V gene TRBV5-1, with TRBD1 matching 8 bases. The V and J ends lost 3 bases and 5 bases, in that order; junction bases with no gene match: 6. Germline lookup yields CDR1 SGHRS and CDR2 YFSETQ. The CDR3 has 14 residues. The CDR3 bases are TGCGCCAGCAGCTCCGGACAGGGCGAGACTGAAGCTTTCTTT. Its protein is CASSSGQGETEAFF.

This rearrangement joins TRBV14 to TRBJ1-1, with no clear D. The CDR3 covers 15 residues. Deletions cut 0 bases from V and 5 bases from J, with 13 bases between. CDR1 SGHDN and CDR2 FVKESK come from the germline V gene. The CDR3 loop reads CASSQEAGVWTEAFF. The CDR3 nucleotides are TGTGCCAGCAGCCAAGAAGCGGGAGTGTGGACTGAAGCTTTCTTT.

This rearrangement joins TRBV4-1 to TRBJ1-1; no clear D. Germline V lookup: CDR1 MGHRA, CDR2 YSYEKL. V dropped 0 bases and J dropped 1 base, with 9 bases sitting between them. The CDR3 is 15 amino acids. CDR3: CASSQDRLQNTEAFF. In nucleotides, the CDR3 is TGCGCCAGCAGCCAAGATCGACTCCAGAACACTGAAGCTTTCTTT.

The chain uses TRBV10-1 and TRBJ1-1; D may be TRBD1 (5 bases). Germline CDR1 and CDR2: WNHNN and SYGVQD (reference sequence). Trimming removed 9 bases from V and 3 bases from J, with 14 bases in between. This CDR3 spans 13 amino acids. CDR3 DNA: TGCGCCAGAACATTCATCAGGGACACTGAAGCTTTCTTT. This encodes CARTFIRDTEAFF.

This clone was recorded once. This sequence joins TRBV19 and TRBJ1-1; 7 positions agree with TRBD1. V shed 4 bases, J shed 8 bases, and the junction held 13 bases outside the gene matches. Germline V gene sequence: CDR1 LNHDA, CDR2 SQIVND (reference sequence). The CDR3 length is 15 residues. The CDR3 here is CASSRGGQAGQEAFF. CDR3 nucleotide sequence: TGTGCCAGTAGTAGGGGTGGACAGGCGGGACAAGAAGCTTTCTTT.

DNA for the CDR3: TGTGCCTGGAGCAAGACAGGGAAAAACACTGAAGCTTTCTTT. Its protein is CAWSKTGKNTEAFF. The V gene is TRBV30, the J gene TRBJ1-1; 7 bases are a match to TRBD1. CDR1 is GTSNPN and CDR2 is SVGIG in the germline V gene (reference sequence). V was pared by 3 bases and J by 2 bases, with 6 bases of the junction left unmatched. The CDR3 covers 14 residues.